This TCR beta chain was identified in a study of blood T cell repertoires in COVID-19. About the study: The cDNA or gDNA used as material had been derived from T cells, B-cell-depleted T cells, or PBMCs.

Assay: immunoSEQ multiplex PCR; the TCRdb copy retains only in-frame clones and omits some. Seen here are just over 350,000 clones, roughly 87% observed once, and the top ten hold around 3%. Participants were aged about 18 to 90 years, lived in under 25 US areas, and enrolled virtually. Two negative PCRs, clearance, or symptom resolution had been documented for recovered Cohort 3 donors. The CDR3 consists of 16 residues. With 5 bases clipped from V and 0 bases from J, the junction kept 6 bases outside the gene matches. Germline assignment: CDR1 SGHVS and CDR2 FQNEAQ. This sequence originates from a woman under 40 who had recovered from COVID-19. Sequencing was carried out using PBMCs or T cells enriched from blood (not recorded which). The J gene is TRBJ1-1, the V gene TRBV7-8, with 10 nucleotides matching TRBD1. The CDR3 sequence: CASSPRQGALNTEAFF. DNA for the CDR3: TGTGCCAGCAGCCCTAGACAGGGGGCGTTGAACACTGAAGCTTTCTTT.